The clone carrying this T cell receptor beta chain was seen a handful of times. V was shortened by 5 bases and J by 7 bases, with 18 bases between the two germline ends. CDR3 length: 15 amino acids. This entry is derived from a study of cytomegalovirus exposure and HLA in healthy donors. As for the study in general: Earlier, 100 million or so unique TCR beta sequences were recovered from about 200 million T cells by an analysis. Among several hundred genotyped donors, around 80% fell in the Caucasian-associated ancestry cluster.

Primers: 60 Vbeta forward and 13 Jbeta reverse. In the original analysis: Counted up in a later analysis, unique TCR beta chains came to about 80 million, with roughly 11 million shared. Assay: immunoSEQ multiplex PCR; the TCRdb copy retains only in-frame clones and omits some. The DNA gave D and trimming, while V, J and clone size come from that table. Here the sample spans about 160,000 clones, 60% to 85% being singletons. This receptor was identified in a man younger than 40 in good health and CMV-seropositive. Sequencing was done on a sample of PBMCs. The rearrangement uses TRBV6-7 and TRBJ2-1, with D tentatively TRBD1 (5 bases). TRBV6-7 is labeled an ORF, and its function is uncertain. This CDR3 reads CASSNIWGPVNEQFF. For the CDR3, the DNA is TGTGCCAGCAGTAACATCTGGGGCCCCGTAAATGAGCAGTTCTTC.